This TCR beta chain was captured in a study of blood T cell repertoires in COVID-19. Germline V CDR1 and CDR2: SGHAT, FQNNGV. This CDR3 has 13 amino acids. V gave up 0 bases and J gave up 8 bases, with 10 bases separating them. Generated by immunoSEQ multiplex PCR, the TCRdb table keeps only in-frame clones and is missing some. The table includes some 180,000 clones, about 80% detected once. This TCR derives from a woman aged 60-70 years with COVID-19, enrolled during active disease. The sequenced material came from peripheral blood. The V gene is TRBV11-2, the J gene TRBJ2-5; D is ambiguous. In DNA, the CDR3 is TGTGCCAGCAGCTTAGATCGCGCGCCCACCCAGTACTTC. This gives the protein CASSLDRAPTQYF.